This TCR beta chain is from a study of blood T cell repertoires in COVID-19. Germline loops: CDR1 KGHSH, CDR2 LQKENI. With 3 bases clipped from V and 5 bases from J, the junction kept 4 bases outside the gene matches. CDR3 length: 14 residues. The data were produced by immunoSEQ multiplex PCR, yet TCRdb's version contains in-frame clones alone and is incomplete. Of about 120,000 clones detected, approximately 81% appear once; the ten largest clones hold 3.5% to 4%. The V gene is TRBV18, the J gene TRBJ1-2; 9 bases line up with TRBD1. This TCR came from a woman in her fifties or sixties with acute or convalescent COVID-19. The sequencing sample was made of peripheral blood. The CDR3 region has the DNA TGTGCCAGCTCACCCTTACAGGGGGCTTATGGCTACACCTTC. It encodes CASSPLQGAYGYTF.